The 3 T cell receptor beta chains reported below all come from one sample, sequenced in a study of T cell clonality in common variable immunodeficiency. Sequencing used immunoSEQ multiplex PCR; TCRdb keeps in-frame clones, though not all of them. The sample has tens of thousands of clones, none seen only once; the top ten hold under 4.5%. The sample comprised peripheral blood mononuclear cells. The receptor set was obtained from a person between 18 and 75 years old in good health.

There are many counts of this clone. The read terminates 3 residues before the CDR3 end, so the remaining end is supplied by the germline J gene. The chain joins TRBV29-1 to TRBJ1-2, with 7 bases matching TRBD1. V dropped 3 bases and J dropped 6; count of bases not matched to a gene: 7. The CDR3 loop spans 13 amino acids. Germline V gene sequence: CDR1 SQVTM, CDR2 ANQGSEA. The sequenced part of the CDR3 DNA is TGCAGCGTTGAGGAGGGGGCTCGGGATGGC. Translated: CSVEEGARDG. The CDR3 as a whole reads CSVEEGARDGYTF.

This clone appeared many times. The DNA ends 3 residues before the CDR3 does, and the rest of the CDR3 is filled in from the germline J gene. The chain has TRBV6-2 or TRBV6-3 and TRBJ2-7; 14 bases are shared with TRBD2. The CDR3 totals 17 residues. Looked up from germline, CDR1 is MNHEY and CDR2 is SVGEGT. Trimming cost V 0 bases and J 6 bases; bases outside gene matches: 7. The CDR3 protein is CASSYSKTGTSGSEQYF. CDR3 bases read: TGTGCCAGCAGTTACTCGAAGACCGGGACTAGCGGGAGCGAG.

The sample holds many counts of this clone. The read terminates 3 residues before the CDR3 end, so the remaining end is supplied by the germline J gene. This chain uses TRBV20-1 with TRBJ2-3; D is perhaps TRBD1 (5 bases). This CDR3 is built from 15 residues. The germline V gene has CDR1 DFQATT and CDR2 SNEGSKA (reference sequence). V gave up 3 bases and J gave up 0 bases, with 13 bases separating them. This CDR3 is CSASSFQGSTDTQYF. The CDR3 DNA, read in part, is TGCAGTGCTAGTTCCTTCCAGGGAAGCACAGATACG.